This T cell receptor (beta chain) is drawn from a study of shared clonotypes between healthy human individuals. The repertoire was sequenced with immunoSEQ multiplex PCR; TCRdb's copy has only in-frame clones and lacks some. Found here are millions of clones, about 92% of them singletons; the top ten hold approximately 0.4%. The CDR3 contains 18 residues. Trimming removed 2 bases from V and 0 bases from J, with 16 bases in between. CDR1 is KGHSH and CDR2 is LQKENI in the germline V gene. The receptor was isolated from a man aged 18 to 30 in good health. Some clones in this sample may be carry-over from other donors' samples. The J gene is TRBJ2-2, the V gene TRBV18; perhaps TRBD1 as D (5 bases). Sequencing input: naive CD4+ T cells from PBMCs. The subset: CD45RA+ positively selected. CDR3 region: CASSPYTQVVANTGELFF. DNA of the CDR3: TGTGCCAGCTCACCATATACACAGGTGGTGGCGAACACCGGGGAGCTGTTTTTT.